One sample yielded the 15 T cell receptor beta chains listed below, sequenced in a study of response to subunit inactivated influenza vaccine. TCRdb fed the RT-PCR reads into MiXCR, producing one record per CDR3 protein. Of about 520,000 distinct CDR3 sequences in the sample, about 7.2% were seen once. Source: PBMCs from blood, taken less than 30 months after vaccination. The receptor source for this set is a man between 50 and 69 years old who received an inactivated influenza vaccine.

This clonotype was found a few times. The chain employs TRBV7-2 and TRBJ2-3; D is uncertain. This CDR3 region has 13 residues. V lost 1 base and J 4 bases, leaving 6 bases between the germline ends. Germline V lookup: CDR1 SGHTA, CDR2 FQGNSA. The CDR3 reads CASSLVVPDTQYF. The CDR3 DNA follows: TGTGCCAGCAGCTTAGTAGTTCCAGATACGCAGTATTTT.

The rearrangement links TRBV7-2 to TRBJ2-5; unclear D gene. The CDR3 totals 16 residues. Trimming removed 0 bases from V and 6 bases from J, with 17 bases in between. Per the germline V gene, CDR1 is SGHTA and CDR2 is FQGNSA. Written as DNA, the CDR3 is TGTGCCAGCAGCTTAGCGTTCGTGCCAGGTAGAAAGACCCAGTACTTC. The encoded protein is CASSLAFVPGRKTQYF.

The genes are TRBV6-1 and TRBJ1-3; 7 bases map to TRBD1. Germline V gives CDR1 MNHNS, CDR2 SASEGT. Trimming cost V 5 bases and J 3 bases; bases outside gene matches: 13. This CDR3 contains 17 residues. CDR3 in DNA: TGTGCCAGCAGTCCTGGGACAGTTCTCCGATTTGGAAACACCATATATTTT. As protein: CASSPGTVLRFGNTIYF.

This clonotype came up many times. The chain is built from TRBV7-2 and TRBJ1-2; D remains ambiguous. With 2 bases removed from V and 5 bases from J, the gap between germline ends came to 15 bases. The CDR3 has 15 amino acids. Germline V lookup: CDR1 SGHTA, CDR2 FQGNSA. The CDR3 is CASSLKRSTGYGYTF. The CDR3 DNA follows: TGTGCCAGCAGCTTAAAGAGGTCGACTGGGTATGGCTACACCTTC. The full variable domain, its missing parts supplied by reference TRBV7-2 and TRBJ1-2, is GAGVSQSPSNKVTEKGKDVELRCDPISGHTALYWYRQSLGQGLEFLIYFQGNSAPDKSGLPSDRFSAERTGGSVSTLTIQRTQQEDSAVYLCASSLKRSTGYGYTFGSGTRLTVV.

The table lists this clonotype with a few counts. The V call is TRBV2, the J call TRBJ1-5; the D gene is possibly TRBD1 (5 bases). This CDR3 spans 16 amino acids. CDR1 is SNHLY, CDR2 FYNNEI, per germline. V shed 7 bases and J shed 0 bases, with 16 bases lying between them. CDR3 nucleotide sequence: TGTGCCAGCATGGGGCAGGACGGTAGTAGCAATCAGCCCCAGCATTTT. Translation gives CASMGQDGSSNQPQHF. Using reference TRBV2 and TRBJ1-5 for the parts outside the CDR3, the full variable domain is EPEVTQTPSHQVTQMGQEVILRCVPISNHLYFYWYRQILGQKVEFLVSFYNNEISEKSEIFDDQFSVERPDGSNFTLKIRSTKLEDSAMYFCASMGQDGSSNQPQHFGDGTRLSIL.

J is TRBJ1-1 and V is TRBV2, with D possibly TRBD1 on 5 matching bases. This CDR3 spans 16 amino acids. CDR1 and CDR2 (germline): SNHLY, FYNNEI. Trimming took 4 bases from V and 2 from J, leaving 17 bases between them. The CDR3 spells CASSGWGGKINTEAFF. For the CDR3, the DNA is TGTGCCAGCAGTGGCTGGGGGGGTAAGATAAACACTGAAGCTTTCTTT. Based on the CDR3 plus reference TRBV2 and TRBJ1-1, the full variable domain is EPEVTQTPSHQVTQMGQEVILRCVPISNHLYFYWYRQILGQKVEFLVSFYNNEISEKSEIFDDQFSVERPDGSNFTLKIRSTKLEDSAMYFCASSGWGGKINTEAFFGQGTRLTVV.

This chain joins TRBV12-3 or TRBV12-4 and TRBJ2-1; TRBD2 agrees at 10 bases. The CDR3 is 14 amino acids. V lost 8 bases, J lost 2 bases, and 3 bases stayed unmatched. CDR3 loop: CASALAGTYNEQFF. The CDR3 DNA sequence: TGTGCCAGCGCACTAGCGGGAACCTACAATGAGCAGTTCTTC.

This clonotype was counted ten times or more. In DNA, the CDR3 is TGTGCCAGCAGCTTAGCCTTAGCGGGTCGAGAGACCCAGTACTTC. It yields the protein CASSLALAGRETQYF. The V gene is TRBV7-9, the J gene TRBJ2-5; 7 bases map to TRBD2. There are 15 residues in the CDR3. With 0 bases clipped from V and 4 bases from J, the junction kept 5 bases outside the gene matches. The germline gives CDR1 SEHNR, CDR2 FQNEAQ (reference sequence).

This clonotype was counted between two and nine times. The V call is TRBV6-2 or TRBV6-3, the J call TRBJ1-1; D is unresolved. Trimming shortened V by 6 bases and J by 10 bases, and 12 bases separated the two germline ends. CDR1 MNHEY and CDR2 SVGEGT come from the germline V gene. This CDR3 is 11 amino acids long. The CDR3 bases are TGTGCCAGCAGCGGTATACAAGGAGCTTTCTTT. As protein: CASSGIQGAFF.

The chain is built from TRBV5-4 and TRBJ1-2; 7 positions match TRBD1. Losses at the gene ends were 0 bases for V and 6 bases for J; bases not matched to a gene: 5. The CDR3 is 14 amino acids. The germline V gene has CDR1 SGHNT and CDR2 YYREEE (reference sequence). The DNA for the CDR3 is TGTGCCAGCAGCTTGGCTGGAAGGGGGCATGGCTACACCTTC. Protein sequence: CASSLAGRGHGYTF.

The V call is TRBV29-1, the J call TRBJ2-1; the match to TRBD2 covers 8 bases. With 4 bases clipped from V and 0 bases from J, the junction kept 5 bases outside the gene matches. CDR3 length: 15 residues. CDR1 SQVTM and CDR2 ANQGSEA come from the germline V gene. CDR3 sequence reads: CSVGGRLSSYNEQFF. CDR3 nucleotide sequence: TGCAGCGTTGGCGGGAGGTTGAGCTCCTACAATGAGCAGTTCTTC.

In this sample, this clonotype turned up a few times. The CDR3 nucleotides read TGCGCCAGCAGCGCGGGACTACCCGATTCCTACGAGCAGTACTTC. Translation gives CASSAGLPDSYEQYF. The genes are TRBV5-1 and TRBJ2-7; 7 bases map to TRBD2. V was clipped by 4 bases and J by 1 base; unmatched bases: 8. Germline V gives CDR1 SGHRS, CDR2 YFSETQ. The CDR3 runs to 15 residues.

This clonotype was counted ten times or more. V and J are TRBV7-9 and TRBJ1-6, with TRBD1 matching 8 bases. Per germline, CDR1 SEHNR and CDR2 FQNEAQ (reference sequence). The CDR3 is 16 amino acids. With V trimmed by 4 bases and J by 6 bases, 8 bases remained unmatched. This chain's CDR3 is CASSSLGQGINSPLHF. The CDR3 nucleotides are TGTGCCAGCAGCTCCCTTGGACAGGGCATTAATTCACCCCTCCACTTT.

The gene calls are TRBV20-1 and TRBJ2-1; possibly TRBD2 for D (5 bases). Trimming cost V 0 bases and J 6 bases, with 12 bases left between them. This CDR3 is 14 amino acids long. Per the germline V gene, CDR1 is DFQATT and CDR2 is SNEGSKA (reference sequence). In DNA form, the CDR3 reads TGCAGTGCTAGAGAAGGAGCTAGCCGCAATGAGCAGTTCTTC. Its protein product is CSAREGASRNEQFF.

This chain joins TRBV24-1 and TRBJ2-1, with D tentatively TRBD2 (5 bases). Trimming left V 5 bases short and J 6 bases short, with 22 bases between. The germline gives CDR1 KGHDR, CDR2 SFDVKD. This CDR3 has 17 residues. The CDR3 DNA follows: TGTGCCACCAGTGCTCCAGACGGGGTTAGGCGGAGCAATGAGCAGTTCTTC. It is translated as CATSAPDGVRRSNEQFF.